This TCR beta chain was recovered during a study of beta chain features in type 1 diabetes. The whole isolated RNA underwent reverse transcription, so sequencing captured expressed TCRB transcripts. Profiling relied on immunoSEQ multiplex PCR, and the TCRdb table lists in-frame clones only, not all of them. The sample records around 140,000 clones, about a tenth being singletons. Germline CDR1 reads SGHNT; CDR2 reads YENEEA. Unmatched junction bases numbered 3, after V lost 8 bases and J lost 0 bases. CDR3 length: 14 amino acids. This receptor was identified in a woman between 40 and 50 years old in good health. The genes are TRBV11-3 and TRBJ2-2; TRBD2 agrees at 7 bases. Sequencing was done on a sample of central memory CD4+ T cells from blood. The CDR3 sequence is CASGRDANTGELFF. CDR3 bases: TGTGCCAGCGGGAGGGACGCGAACACCGGGGAGCTGTTTTTT.